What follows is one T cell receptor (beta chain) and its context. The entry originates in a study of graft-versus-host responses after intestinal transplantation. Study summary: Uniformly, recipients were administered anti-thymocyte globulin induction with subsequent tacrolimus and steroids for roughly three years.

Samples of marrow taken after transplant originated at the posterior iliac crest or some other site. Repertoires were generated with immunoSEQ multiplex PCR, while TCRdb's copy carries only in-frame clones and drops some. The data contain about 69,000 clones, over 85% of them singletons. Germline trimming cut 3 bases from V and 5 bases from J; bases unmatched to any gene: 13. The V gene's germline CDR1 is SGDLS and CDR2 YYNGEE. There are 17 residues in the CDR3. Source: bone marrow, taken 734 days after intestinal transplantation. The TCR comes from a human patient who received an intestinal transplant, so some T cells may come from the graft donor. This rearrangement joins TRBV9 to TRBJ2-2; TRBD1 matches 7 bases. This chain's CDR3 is CASSAQRGLSLTGELFF. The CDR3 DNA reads TGTGCCAGCAGCGCCCAGAGGGGGCTTAGTTTAACCGGGGAGCTGTTTTTT.